This T cell receptor (beta chain) emerged from a study of shared T cell receptors in the human thymus. The CDR3 covers 16 residues. Germline V gene lookup returns CDR1 SEHNR and CDR2 FQNEAQ (reference sequence). V was clipped by 4 bases and J by 3 bases; unmatched bases: 12. TCRdb keeps only in-frame clones here, not all; method: immunoSEQ multiplex PCR. The data show about 660,000 clones, roughly 90% seen once. Separately, the same data were catalogued under a study of human thymus T cells. That source adds: Donors were healthy Finnish babies undergoing corrective operations for congenital heart defects. Thymus specimens were resections from corrective heart surgery. Across thymic and blood repertoires, the usage of V and J genes appeared to be biased. Related research described thymic repertoires that were highly overlapping among unrelated individuals.

V usage is TRBV7-9 and J usage is TRBJ2-7; 7 bases are a match to TRBD1. This TCR was recovered from a boy under two years old with a congenital heart defect. Material: thymocytes. The CDR3 loop reads CASSSLGVGTVYEQYF. The CDR3 region has the DNA TGTGCCAGCAGCTCCTTAGGTGTCGGGACAGTCTACGAGCAGTACTTC.